This is a list of T cell receptor beta chains from one sample in a study of beta chain features in type 1 diabetes. Assay: immunoSEQ multiplex PCR; the TCRdb copy retains only in-frame clones and omits some. The data hold more than 150,000 clones, with about 9.1% observed a single time. Specimen: central memory CD4+ T cells from blood. The source is a woman aged 18-29 years in good health. Each CDR3 is given with its conserved first and last residue. Each record gives: V gene, clone size, J gene, D gene, CDR3 DNA, CDR3 protein. The D gene is left open where the match is weak. The size of a clone is reported for some rows only, either as once, few or many, or as a class for expanded clones.

TRBV16	few	TRBJ1-2	TRBD1	TGTGCCAGCAGCCAACGTGACAGGGACTATGGCTACACCTTC	CASSQRDRDYGYTF
TRBV5-8	NA	TRBJ2-5	NA	TGTGCCAGTTCCTCCGGTCGGGGAGCGGAGGCGGAGACCCAGTACTTC	CASSSGRGAEAETQYF
TRBV15	NA	TRBJ2-7	NA	TGTGCCACCAGCAGAGAACAGGGCTACGAGCAGTACTTC	CATSREQGYEQYF
TRBV15	NA	TRBJ2-1	NA	TGTGCCACCAGCAGAGATCAGGGTAGATATGAGCAGTTCTTC	CATSRDQGRYEQFF
TRBV4-1	few	TRBJ2-3	NA	TGCGCCAGCAGCCAAGTCGACCTGACTAGCACAGATACGCAGTATTTT	CASSQVDLTSTDTQYF
TRBV30	few	TRBJ2-3	TRBD2	TGTGCCTGGAGGCGGCGGGGGGCCGACCTTTCCGGCACAGATACGCAGTATTTT	CAWRRRGADLSGTDTQYF
TRBV18	few	TRBJ1-1	NA	TGTGCCAGCTCAGGGACACAGAACACTGAAGCTTTCTTT	CASSGTQNTEAFF
TRBV5-4	NA	TRBJ1-6	NA	TGCGCCAGCAGCCAAGAGCGGAATTCACCCCTCCACTTT	CASSQERNSPLHF
TRBV9	NA	TRBJ2-3	NA	TGTGCCAGCAGCGTTCCGGCAGATACGCAGTATTTT	CASSVPADTQYF
TRBV30	NA	TRBJ1-2	NA	TGTGCCTGGATGTCTCACGGGAAGCTCTATGGCTACACCTTC	CAWMSHGKLYGYTF
TRBV7-9	few	TRBJ1-1	TRBD1	TGTGCCAGCAGCTCTCGGACAGGGTGGGCTGAAGCTTTCTTT	CASSSRTGWAEAFF
TRBV10-3	few	TRBJ2-5	NA	TGTGCCATCAGTGACCCCGGGAGACAGGGCCAAGAGACCCAGTACTTC	CAISDPGRQGQETQYF
TRBV10-3	NA	TRBJ1-2	TRBD1	TGTGCCATCAGTGAGTCGTTATTGAGGGGGCGTTCTAACTATGGCTACACCTTC	CAISESLLRGRSNYGYTF
TRBV6-5	NA	TRBJ1-3	NA	TGTGCCAGCACCCCCGCAGGGTTTGGAAACACCATATATTTT	CASTPAGFGNTIYF
TRBV11-1	few	TRBJ2-1	TRBD2	TGTGCCAGCAGCCCTAGCGGGGGGACTTACAATGAGCAGTTCTTC	CASSPSGGTYNEQFF
TRBV7-8	few	TRBJ2-3	TRBD2	TGTGCCAGCAGCTCCCTGACGGGGAGGGTCAGCACAGATACGCAGTATTTT	CASSSLTGRVSTDTQYF
TRBV7-8	few	TRBJ2-7	NA	TGTGCCAGCAGCTTAGAGCTACAGGGCTACGAGCAGTACTTC	CASSLELQGYEQYF
TRBV18	many	TRBJ2-4	NA	TGTGCCAGCTCATCCCCGGAAGACAGATCAGCCAAAAACATTCAGTACTTC	CASSSPEDRSAKNIQYF
TRBV30	NA	TRBJ1-1	NA	TGTGCCTGGAGTGTTCAGTTGAACACTGAAGCTTTCTTT	CAWSVQLNTEAFF
TRBV4-3	few	TRBJ2-7	NA	TGCGCCAGCAGCCAAGGATCAGGCGAGCAGTACTTC	CASSQGSGEQYF
TRBV2	NA	TRBJ1-6	NA	TGTGCCAGCAGTGTAGGGGCCTGGAATTCACCCCTCCACTTT	CASSVGAWNSPLHF
TRBV7-9	few	TRBJ2-7	TRBD1	TGTGCCAGCAGCCTCACCGGGACAGGTTCCTACGAGCAGTACTTC	CASSLTGTGSYEQYF
TRBV10-3	few	TRBJ1-1	TRBD1	TGTGCCATCAGTGGGGGGACAGGGGGGATGAACACTGAAGCTTTCTTT	CAISGGTGGMNTEAFF
TRBV19	few	TRBJ1-5	NA	TGTGCCAGTAGCCGAATAGTTGAAGTCAGCAATCAGCCCCAGCATTTT	CASSRIVEVSNQPQHF
TRBV12-5	few	TRBJ1-4	NA	TGTGCTAGTGGTCCGACCCAGGGTGAAAAACTGTTTTTT	CASGPTQGEKLFF
TRBV7-7	few	TRBJ2-5	TRBD2	TGTGCTAGCAGCTTAACGGGACTAGGCGAGACCCAGTACTTC	CASSLTGLGETQYF
TRBV5-1	NA	TRBJ2-1	NA	TGCGCCAGCAGCTGGGGCTTAACCTACAATGAGCAGTTCTTC	CASSWGLTYNEQFF
TRBV10-3	few	TRBJ1-1	NA	TGTGCCATCTCAGAGAACACTGAAGCTTTCTTT	CAISENTEAFF
TRBV4-1	few	TRBJ2-1	TRBD2	TGCGCCAGCAGCCAAGTAGACCTCGGCCTAGCGGGGGCCAATGAGCAGTTCTTC	CASSQVDLGLAGANEQFF
TRBV7-2	NA	TRBJ2-3	TRBD2	TGTGCCAGCAGCTTTTGGCGGGGGGGCCCCCCTAGCACAGATACGCAGTATTTT	CASSFWRGGPPSTDTQYF
TRBV5-5	few	TRBJ2-3	TRBD2	TGTGCCAGCAGCCCTTTAGGCTGGCGGGGGGGCACAGATACGCAGTATTTT	CASSPLGWRGGTDTQYF
TRBV4-2	few	TRBJ1-6	NA	TGTGCCAGCAGCCAAGACAGGGGTTCCTATAATTCACCCCTCCACTTT	CASSQDRGSYNSPLHF
TRBV9	few	TRBJ2-1	TRBD1	TGTGCCAGCAGCAAACAGGGGTCCTACAATGAGCAGTTCTTC	CASSKQGSYNEQFF
TRBV5-6	few	TRBJ2-7	NA	TGTGCCAGCAGCTTGGTCCCGGGGTCGAACTACGAGCAGTACTTC	CASSLVPGSNYEQYF
TRBV5-1	few	TRBJ2-1	TRBD1	TGCGCCAGCGCCCGTGGGACAGGGGGCCGGGGTGAGCAGTTCTTC	CASARGTGGRGEQFF
TRBV6-5	NA	TRBJ2-3	NA	TGTGCCAGCAGTTATGGGGGGGCACTGAGCACAGATACGCAGTATTTT	CASSYGGALSTDTQYF
TRBV7-8	few	TRBJ1-2	NA	TGTGCCAGCAGCTTAGGCTGGACAGCGAACTATGGCTACACCTTC	CASSLGWTANYGYTF
TRBV11-2	NA	TRBJ2-7	NA	TGTGCCAGCAGCTTAGTCGCGGGCCTATCCTACGAGCAGTACTTC	CASSLVAGLSYEQYF
TRBV5-6	NA	TRBJ1-2	NA	TGTGCCAGCGGAGGGGCGAACTATGGCTACACCTTC	CASGGANYGYTF
TRBV7-9	few	TRBJ1-3	NA	TGTGCCAGCAGCCCCGGACTTAGCACCATATATTTT	CASSPGLSTIYF
TRBV7-3	NA	TRBJ2-1	TRBD2	TGTGCCAGCAGCAGACTAGCGGGGCGTTACAATGAGCAGTTCTTC	CASSRLAGRYNEQFF
TRBV5-1	few	TRBJ2-7	NA	TGCGCCAGCAGCTTGGGACAGGCCAGGTCTGCGGTGCAGTACTTC	CASSLGQARSAVQYF
TRBV4-2	NA	TRBJ2-1	TRBD2	TGTGCCAGCAGCCAAACGACTAGCGGGGCCTACAGGAATGAGCAGTTCTTC	CASSQTTSGAYRNEQFF
TRBV11-3	few	TRBJ2-2	TRBD2	TGTGCCAGCAGCTTAGCTCTAGCGGACACCGGGGAGCTGTTTTTT	CASSLALADTGELFF
TRBV11-2	NA	TRBJ1-3	NA	TGTGCCAGCAGCTCCGGGATGTCTGGAAACACCATATATTTT	CASSSGMSGNTIYF
TRBV4-2	few	TRBJ2-5	NA	TGTGCCAGCAGCCAAGATGCCGCGGAGACCCAGTACTTC	CASSQDAAETQYF
TRBV5-6	few	TRBJ2-1	NA	TGTGCCAGCAGCCCCGTGGTAGCGGACCCTGAAAGGCAGTTCTTC	CASSPVVADPERQFF
TRBV18	NA	TRBJ1-6	TRBD1	TGTGCCAGCTCACCCCTCTGGGACAGGGGAAATTCACCCCTCCACTTT	CASSPLWDRGNSPLHF
TRBV5-5	few	TRBJ2-7	TRBD1	TGTGCCAGCAGCCCCGGACAGGTAAAAGACGAGCAGTACTTC	CASSPGQVKDEQYF